This TCR beta chain was captured by sequencing in a study of cytomegalovirus exposure and HLA in healthy donors. Study-level points and caveats: The study designated around 150 TCR beta chains cytomegalovirus-associated. The classifier, whose performance was assessed in both the original and validation cohorts, reportedly diagnosed cytomegalovirus status with high specificity and sensitivity.

Remarks on this clone: What it binds is not known.

Vbeta (60) and Jbeta (13) primers were used in the PCR. The data were produced by immunoSEQ multiplex PCR, yet TCRdb's version contains in-frame clones alone and is incomplete. The sample has 150,000 to 200,000 clones; roughly 9.5% are singletons. The sequence came from a woman in her 30s in good health and CMV-seropositive. Sequenced input: PBMCs.

CDR3 residues: CASSPYQRELYEQYF. The CDR3 nucleotides are TGTGCCAGCAGCCCCTACCAGCGGGAGCTATACGAGCAGTACTTC. V is TRBV9 and J is TRBJ2-7; 8 bases are a match to TRBD2. V gave up 4 bases and J gave up 4 bases; unmatched junction bases: 10. This CDR3 is 15 amino acids long. CDR1 SGDLS and CDR2 YYNGEE come from the germline V gene.